These 11 T cell receptor beta chains came from one sample sequenced in a study of PD-L1 blockade in urothelial cancer. TCRdb's table, derived via immunoSEQ multiplex PCR, lists solely in-frame clones and lacks some. The sample includes around 30,000 clones, around 87% of them seen just once. The sample in question was PBMCs, obtained around atezolizumab (anti-PD-L1) treatment. Receptors were obtained from a man in his fifties with urothelial cancer.

The V call is TRBV10-2, the J call TRBJ2-5; 15 bases map to TRBD2. Per the germline V gene, CDR1 is WSHSY and CDR2 is SAAADI. The CDR3 covers 18 residues. Trimming removed 3 bases from V and 0 bases from J; junction bases left unmatched: 5. The CDR3 DNA sequence: TGCGCCAGCAGTGATCGGACTAGCGGGAGGGTAAACCAAGAGACCCAGTACTTC. It encodes CASSDRTSGRVNQETQYF.

The J gene is TRBJ2-1, the V gene TRBV7-6, with TRBD1 matching over 10 bases. This CDR3 has 14 amino acids. Germline assignment: CDR1 SGHVS and CDR2 FNYEAQ. Trimming took 5 bases from V and 13 from J; bases not matched to a gene: 11. The CDR3 DNA follows: TGTGCCAGCAGCGGGGGAGGGACAGGGGTTGCTCAGTTCTTC. Encoded protein: CASSGGGTGVAQFF.

The V call is TRBV27, the J call TRBJ2-1; 10 bases match TRBD2. The CDR3 covers 16 residues. The germline V gene has CDR1 MNHEY and CDR2 SMNVEV (reference sequence). The junction had 8 bases not matched to a gene; V was cut back by 4 bases and J by 5 bases. For the CDR3, the DNA is TGTGCCAGCAGTTCCTGGACTAGCGGATCAGACAATGAGCAGTTCTTC. Protein: CASSSWTSGSDNEQFF.

This clone was found a few times. The chain is built from TRBV5-5 and TRBJ1-5, with a possible D match to TRBD1 (5 bases). Trimming took 4 bases from V and 2 from J, leaving 19 bases between them. This CDR3 comprises 17 residues. Germline V lookup: CDR1 SGHKS, CDR2 YYEKEE (reference sequence). In DNA, the CDR3 is TGTGCCAGCAGCGGAAGGATGACAGATCCTGGCAATCAGCCCCAGCATTTT. Amino acids: CASSGRMTDPGNQPQHF.

The chain recombines TRBV27 with TRBJ2-5, with 7 bases fitting TRBD1. The CDR3 extends over 14 amino acids. Germline V gives CDR1 MNHEY, CDR2 SMNVEV (reference sequence). Trimming removed 4 bases from V and 3 bases from J; junction bases left unmatched: 5. The CDR3 nucleotides read TGTGCCAGCAGTTACTCGGGACAGAAAGAGACCCAGTACTTC. Its protein is CASSYSGQKETQYF.

The chain recombines TRBV30 with TRBJ1-4; possible D gene TRBD1, 5 bases. There are 17 residues in the CDR3. CDR1 is GTSNPN, CDR2 SVGIG, per germline (reference sequence). Trimming took 0 bases from V and 3 from J, leaving 17 bases between them. DNA of the CDR3: TGTGCCTGGAGTGTAAGGGGTCAGGGATCGGCTAATGAAAAACTGTTTTTT. Its translation: CAWSVRGQGSANEKLFF.

V and J are TRBV5-1 and TRBJ2-5; D is perhaps TRBD2 (7 bases). This CDR3 region has 15 residues. Germline V gene sequence: CDR1 SGHRS, CDR2 YFSETQ. V was clipped by 5 bases and J by 1 base, with 15 bases between them. CDR3 loop: CASRGGGAPQETQYF. The CDR3 DNA follows: TGCGCCAGCAGGGGTGGGGGGGCCCCCCAAGAGACCCAGTACTTC.

The CDR3 DNA follows: TGTGCCACCAGCAGAGGAGAGGCGAACACCGGGGAGCTGTTTTTT. This codes for CATSRGEANTGELFF. The genes are TRBV15 and TRBJ2-2, with unresolved D. Trimming cost V 1 base and J 0 bases, with 6 bases left between them. The germline V gene encodes CDR1 LNHNV and CDR2 YYDKDF (reference sequence). The CDR3 sequence is 15 residues long.

This chain joins TRBV5-8 and TRBJ2-1, with TRBD1 matching 10 bases. The trim removed 0 bases at V and 4 bases at J, leaving 1 base unmatched. Germline V lookup: CDR1 SGHTS, CDR2 YDEGEE. CDR3 length equals 15 residues. The CDR3 DNA sequence: TGTGCCAGCAGCTTGGAGGGACAGGGGTACAATGAGCAGTTCTTC. As protein: CASSLEGQGYNEQFF.

The chain uses TRBV5-4 and TRBJ2-5, with D possibly TRBD2 on 6 matching bases. V lost 0 bases to trimming and J lost 5 bases, with 8 bases between them. This CDR3 is 13 amino acids long. Germline-derived CDR1 and CDR2 are SGHNT and YYREEE (reference sequence). In DNA form, the CDR3 reads TGTGCCAGCAGCTTGGTACGGGAGGAGACCCAGTACTTC. It translates to CASSLVREETQYF.

This chain connects TRBV20-1 to TRBJ1-5, with D uncertain. Germline V gene lookup returns CDR1 DFQATT and CDR2 SNEGSKA (reference sequence). V gave up 3 bases and J gave up 6 bases, with 6 bases separating them. This CDR3 region has 11 residues. The CDR3 region has the DNA TGCAGTGCTAGGTCCGGTCAGCCCCAGCATTTT. Its protein product is CSARSGQPQHF.